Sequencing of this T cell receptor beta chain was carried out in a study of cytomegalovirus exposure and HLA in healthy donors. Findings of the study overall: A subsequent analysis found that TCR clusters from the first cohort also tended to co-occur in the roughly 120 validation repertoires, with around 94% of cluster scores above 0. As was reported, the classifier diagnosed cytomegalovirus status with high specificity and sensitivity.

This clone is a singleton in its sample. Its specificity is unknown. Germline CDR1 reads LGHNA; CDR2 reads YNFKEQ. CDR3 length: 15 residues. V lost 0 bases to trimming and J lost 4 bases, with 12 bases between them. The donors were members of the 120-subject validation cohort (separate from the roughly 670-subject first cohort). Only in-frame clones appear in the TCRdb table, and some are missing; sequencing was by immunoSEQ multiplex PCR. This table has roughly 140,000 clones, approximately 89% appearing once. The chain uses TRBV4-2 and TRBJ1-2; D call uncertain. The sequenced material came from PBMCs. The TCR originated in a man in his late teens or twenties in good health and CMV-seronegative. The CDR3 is CASSQEEYVSYGYTF. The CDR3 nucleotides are TGTGCCAGCAGCCAAGAAGAATACGTTAGCTATGGCTACACCTTC.